This T cell receptor beta chain was obtained from a study of CD4+ T cells in melanoma. Trimming cost V 5 bases and J 7 bases, with 17 bases left between them. The CDR3 totals 14 residues. The germline V gene has CDR1 SEHNR and CDR2 FQNEAQ (reference sequence). Sequenced by immunoSEQ multiplex PCR; TCRdb stores in-frame clones only, minus some. The sample has over 130,000 clones; nearly 95% are singletons. This sequence originates from a human donor with melanoma. The chain is built from TRBV7-9 and TRBJ1-2, with D possibly being TRBD1 (5 bases). The CDR3 DNA sequence: TGTGCCAGCAGCCTCCCCGGGGCCGCACGTGGCTACACCTTC. Protein: CASSLPGAARGYTF.